This T cell receptor (beta chain) was sequenced during a study of regulatory T cells in long-lasting Graves disease. Study-wide points: TRBV28, TRBJ1-2 and TRBJ2-5 emerged as the favored segments in persistent disease.

Stated time point: persistent/refractory GD, antithyroid drugs over 5 years with positive TRAb. TCR sequences were obtained from RNA taken from PBMCs. The germline CDR1 and CDR2 sequences are MNHEY and SMNVEV (reference sequence). The CDR3 is 14 residues long. V was cut by 1 base and J by 0 bases, with 3 bases left in between. In this sample, this clonotype turned up a few times. Its antigen is not identified. Through Arm-PCR of CDR3 regions and iRepertoire HTBI primers, TCR beta libraries were built. Each CDR3 protein is one row after TCRdb ran MiXCR on the multiplex PCR reads. The sample lists around 460,000 distinct CDR3 sequences; 22% were seen once.

The TCR was taken from a female donor with Graves disease. The rearrangement links TRBV27 to TRBJ1-4; D ambiguous. This specimen consisted of peripheral blood mononuclear cells (PBMCs), obtained when the disease was refractory, from a patient treated with antithyroid drugs. This CDR3 is CASSLFATNEKLFF. The CDR3 coding sequence is TGTGCCAGCAGTTTATTTGCAACTAATGAAAAACTGTTTTTT.